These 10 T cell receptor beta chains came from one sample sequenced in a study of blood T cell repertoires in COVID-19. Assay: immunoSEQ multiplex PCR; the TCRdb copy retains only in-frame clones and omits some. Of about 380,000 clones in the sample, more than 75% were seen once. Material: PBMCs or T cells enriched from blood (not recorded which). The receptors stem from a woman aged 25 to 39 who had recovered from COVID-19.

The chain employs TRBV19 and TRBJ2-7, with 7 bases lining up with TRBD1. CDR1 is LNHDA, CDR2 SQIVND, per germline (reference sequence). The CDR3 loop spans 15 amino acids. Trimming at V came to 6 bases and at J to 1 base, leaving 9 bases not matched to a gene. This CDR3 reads CASSFHRGRSYEQYF. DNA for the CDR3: TGTGCCAGTAGCTTCCACAGGGGTAGGTCCTACGAGCAGTACTTC.

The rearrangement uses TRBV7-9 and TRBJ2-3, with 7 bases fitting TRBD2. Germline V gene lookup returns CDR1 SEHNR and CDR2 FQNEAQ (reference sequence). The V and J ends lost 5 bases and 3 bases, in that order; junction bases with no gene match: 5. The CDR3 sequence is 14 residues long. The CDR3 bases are TGTGCCAGCAGCGCGAGCGGGGTGACAGATACGCAGTATTTT. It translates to CASSASGVTDTQYF.

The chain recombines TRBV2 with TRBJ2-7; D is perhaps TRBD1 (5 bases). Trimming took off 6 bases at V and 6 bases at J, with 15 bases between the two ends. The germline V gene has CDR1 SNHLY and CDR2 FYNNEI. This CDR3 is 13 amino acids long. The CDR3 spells CASSFSTGPEQYF. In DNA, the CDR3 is TGTGCCAGCAGCTTCTCTACAGGACCCGAGCAGTACTTC.

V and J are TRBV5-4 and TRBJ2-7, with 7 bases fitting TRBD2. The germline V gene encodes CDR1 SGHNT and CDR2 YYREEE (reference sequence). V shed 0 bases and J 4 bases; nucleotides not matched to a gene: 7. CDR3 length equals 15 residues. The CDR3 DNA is TGTGCCAGCAGCTTGGTACGGGAGGACCATTACGAGCAGTACTTC. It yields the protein CASSLVREDHYEQYF.

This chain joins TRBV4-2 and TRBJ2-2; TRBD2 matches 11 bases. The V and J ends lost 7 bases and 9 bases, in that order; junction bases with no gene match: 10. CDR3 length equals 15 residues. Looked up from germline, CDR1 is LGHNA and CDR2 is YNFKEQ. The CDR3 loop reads CASTPTPSGGRELFF. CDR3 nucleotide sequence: TGTGCCAGCACCCCGACCCCTAGCGGGGGGAGGGAGCTGTTTTTT.

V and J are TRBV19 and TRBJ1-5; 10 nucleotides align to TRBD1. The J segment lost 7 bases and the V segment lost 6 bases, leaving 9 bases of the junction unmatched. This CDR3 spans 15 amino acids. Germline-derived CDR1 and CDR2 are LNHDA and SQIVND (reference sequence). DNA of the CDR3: TGTGCCAGTAGGCTCGGACAGGGGGGTGGACAGCCCCAGCATTTT. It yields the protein CASRLGQGGGQPQHF.

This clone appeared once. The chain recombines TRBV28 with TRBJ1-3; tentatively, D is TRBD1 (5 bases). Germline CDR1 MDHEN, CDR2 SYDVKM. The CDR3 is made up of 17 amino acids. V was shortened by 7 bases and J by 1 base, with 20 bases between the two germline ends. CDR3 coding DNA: TGTGCCAGCATCGCCGGGGGTCAGCCCGGGTCTGGAAACACCATATATTTT. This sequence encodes CASIAGGQPGSGNTIYF. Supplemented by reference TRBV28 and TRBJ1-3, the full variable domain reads DVKVTQSSRYLVKRTGEKVFLECVQDMDHENMFWYRQDPGLGLRLIYFSYDVKMKEKGDIPEGYSVSREKKERFSLILESASTNQTSMYLCASIAGGQPGSGNTIYFGEGSWLTVV.

This CDR3 is CASSQVVNEQFF. The CDR3 DNA is TGTGCCAGCAGCCAGGTAGTTAATGAGCAGTTCTTC. The gene calls are TRBV3-1 (or the pseudogene TRBV3-2) and TRBJ2-1; D not resolved. Per the germline V gene, CDR1 is LGHDT and CDR2 is YNNKEL (reference sequence). The length of the CDR3 is 12 residues. V lost 3 bases and J 7 bases, leaving 7 bases between the germline ends.

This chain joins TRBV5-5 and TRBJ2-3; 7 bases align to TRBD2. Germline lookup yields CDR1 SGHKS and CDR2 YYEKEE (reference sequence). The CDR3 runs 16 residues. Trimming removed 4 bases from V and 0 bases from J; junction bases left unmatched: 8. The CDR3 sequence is CASSGPWGGSTDTQYF. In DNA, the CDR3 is TGTGCCAGCAGCGGGCCATGGGGGGGAAGCACAGATACGCAGTATTTT.

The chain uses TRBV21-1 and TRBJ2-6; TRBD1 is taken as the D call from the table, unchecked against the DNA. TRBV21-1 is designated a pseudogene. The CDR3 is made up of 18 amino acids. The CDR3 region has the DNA TGTGCCAGCAGCAAAGCGAGGGACAGTAGGTCTGGGGCCAACGTCCTGACTTTC. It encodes CASSKARDSRSGANVLTF.